The subject of this entry is one T cell receptor (beta chain). The data were taken from a study of blood T cell repertoires in COVID-19. Sequencing used immunoSEQ multiplex PCR; TCRdb keeps in-frame clones, though not all of them. The table has hundreds of thousands of clones, about 90% seen once. Per the germline V gene, CDR1 is KGHSH and CDR2 is LQKENI. Deletions cut 10 bases from V and 2 bases from J, with 14 bases between. The CDR3 runs 13 residues. The chain is built from TRBV18 and TRBJ1-1; unclear D gene. This receptor was obtained from a man aged 55-75 years who had recovered from COVID-19. The source material was peripheral blood. CDR3 loop: CATSYSVNTEAFF. The CDR3 DNA reads TGTGCCACCTCCTACTCGGTAAACACTGAAGCTTTCTTT.